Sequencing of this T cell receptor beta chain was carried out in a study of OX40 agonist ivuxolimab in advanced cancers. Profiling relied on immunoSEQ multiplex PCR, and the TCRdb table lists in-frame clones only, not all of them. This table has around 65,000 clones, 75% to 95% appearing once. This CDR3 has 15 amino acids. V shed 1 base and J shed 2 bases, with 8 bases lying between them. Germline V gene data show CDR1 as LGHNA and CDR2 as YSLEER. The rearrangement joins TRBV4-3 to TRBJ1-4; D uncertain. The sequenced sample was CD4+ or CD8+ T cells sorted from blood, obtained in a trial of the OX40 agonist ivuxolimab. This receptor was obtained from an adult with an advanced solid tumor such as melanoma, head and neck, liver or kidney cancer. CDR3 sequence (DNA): TGCGCCAGCAGCCAAGGGGGTGCGACTAATGAAAAACTGTTTTTT. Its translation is CASSQGGATNEKLFF.